The T cell receptor (beta chain) under discussion was sequenced for a study of vaccination effects on CD4 cells after COVID-19. Across the whole study: Post-vaccine draws lagged the second dose by a median of 72 days.

Remarks on this clone: Antigen unknown.

Viral peptide pools were used in the ViraFEST assay to expand antigen-specific CD4+ T cells, and sequencing came afterward. Culture proceeded for under twelve days, and CD4+ T cells were then isolated. Two-dose BNT162b2 or mRNA-1273 vaccination was given to participants. Absence of prior SARS-CoV-2 infection characterized the vaccine recipients, who showed negative nucleocapsid antibodies. Half of the medium was exchanged for IL-2 medium on both days 3 and 7. The study's findings and limits: Whether induced by infection or by vaccine, clones showed marked clonal contraction late after vaccination.

Profiling relied on immunoSEQ multiplex PCR, and the TCRdb table lists in-frame clones only, not all of them. The data show around 32,000 clones, 65% to 75% seen once. Sequencing used CD4+ T cells from PBMCs cultured with HCoV-229E spike peptides, obtained after COVID-19 vaccination. The clonotype originates from a human donor who received a COVID-19 vaccine.

CDR3 sequence reads: CASRLGSSNQPQHF. CDR3 in DNA: TGTGCCAGCAGGCTCGGCAGTAGCAATCAGCCCCAGCATTTT. V usage is TRBV7-8 and J usage is TRBJ1-5; D gene unclear. The length of the CDR3 is 14 residues. From germline, CDR1 is SGHVS and CDR2 FQNEAQ. Trimming removed 6 bases from V and 0 bases from J, with 9 bases in between.